Sequencing of this T cell receptor beta chain was carried out in a study of neurological immune-mediated disorders. Overall study findings and caveats: None of the CDR3 amino acid sequences of expanded clones recurred across subjects, suggesting private repertoires in all groups.

Worth noting for this clonotype: What it binds is unknown.

As for the cDNA, it was generated by 5'RACE with 10-nucleotide random UMIs. In TCRdb, the 5' RACE reads were re-called with MiXCR into one record per CDR3 protein. The data hold around 15,000 distinct CDR3 sequences, with roughly 10% observed a single time. CDR1 is SGHVS, CDR2 FNYEAQ, per germline. The CDR3 has 15 amino acids. V lost 4 bases, J lost 8 bases, and 9 bases stayed unmatched. Sorted libraries used 850,000 to 1,000,000 CD4+ or CD8+ T cells. The specimen sequenced was CD8+ T cells from blood. The chain employs TRBV7-6 and TRBJ2-1; 9 bases map to TRBD1. The source is a man aged 50-59 years in good health. The CDR3 spells CASSSGTGWEDEQFF. In DNA, the CDR3 is TGTGCCAGCAGCTCAGGGACAGGGTGGGAGGATGAGCAGTTCTTC.